What follows describes a single TCR beta chain. This clone has only one observation. Its antigen remains unidentified. An end of the junction does not agree with germline; a read error may underlie this. The sample originates from a study of Ad26.COV2.S vaccination and SARS-CoV-2 variants (dated by TCRdb to about 2021). Regarding the study in general: Vaccine-arm donors came from COV1001, a multicentre, randomized, double-blind, placebo-controlled phase I-IIa trial of Ad26.COV2.S in healthy adults. Ad26.COV2.S was given intramuscularly at 5x10^10 or 1x10^11 viral particles, as a single shot or as two shots 56 days apart. TCRbeta repertoire sequencing served as the tool for gauging how specific and how broad the SARS-CoV-2-reactive T cell receptors were following Ad26.COV2.S vaccination. The TCR-sequenced set comprised about 30 samples: some 19 Ad26.COV2.S vaccine recipients, 5 placebo recipients and 8 SARS-CoV-2 convalescent individuals. Trial participants were randomized into five groups of five, in which low-dose or high-dose Ad26.COV2.S was given once or twice, or placebo was given on both occasions. Blinding of investigators to trial group allocation was maintained during experiments and outcome assessment.

Reading from cysteine to phenylalanine, the CDR3 counts 13 amino acids. Kept here is only the CDR3 DNA, which spans 39 bases and is read in frame from base 1. The germline V gene specifies SQVTM as CDR1 and ANQGSEA as CDR2. The sample's treatment or condition label, in plain terms: some 19 received Ad26.COV2.S at low or high dose, single or two shots; roughly five received placebo; per-sample allocation not given. Repertoires of vaccine and placebo recipients were sequenced from samples collected on day 63 after the first injection. Cohort 1b enrolled some 25 adults aged 18-55 years at a single site in Boston, USA, between 29 July and 7 August 2020. Ad26.COV2.S was a replication-incompetent adenovirus type 26 vector expressing a prefusion-stabilized SARS-CoV-2 spike protein from the original Wuhan strain. The immunoSEQ Assay was used to sequence TCRbeta CDR3 regions. After extraction, genomic DNA underwent amplification by bias-controlled multiplex PCR, followed by high-throughput sequencing. As for the original processing: To quantify the absolute abundance of each unique TCRbeta CDR3 region, sequences were collapsed and filtered. T cell fraction was estimated by normalization of TCRbeta template counts to usable DNA, with usable DNA being measured through amplification of reference genes present in all nucleated cells. Repertoire TCRs were annotated as SARS-CoV-2-specific by exact matching of V gene, CDR3 amino acid sequence and J gene to a known reactive TCR set. The reference SARS-CoV-2 TCR set was obtained from MIRA and was filtered for enrichment in COVID-19-positive ImmuneCODE repertoires, whereby public or cross-reactive TCRs were removed. Based on the MIRA antigens, annotated TCRs were further analysed at the level of specific ORF or position within ORF. Breadth was defined as annotated unique rearrangements over total unique productive rearrangements; depth was the summed frequency of those rearrangements. Two-sided Wilcoxon rank-sum tests were applied when comparing TCR breadth between groups. TCRdb's version of the immuneACCESS table is confined to in-frame rearrangements and falls short of the full clone set. An unresolved V gene accounts for under half of the shortfall where checked; the remainder is of unknown origin. Clone size and V and J calls were adopted from that table, with D and trimming inferred from the DNA. This sample holds about 480,000 clones; roughly 85% were observed only once. The ten biggest clones cover about 13% of the sample.

General conclusions and limits of the study: Higher spike-specific TCR breadth was observed in Ad26.COV2.S recipients than in placebo recipients (P = 0.0014). Vaccine and placebo recipients had similar non-spike TCR breadth, a finding consistent with the vaccine containing only spike. According to the authors, total T cell responses may have been underestimated by the TCR breadth and depth analyses. The study was not powered to compare responses between vaccine doses or regimens. Substantial breadth of spike-specific CD8+ and CD4+ T cell responses was reported after vaccination.

The sample in question was peripheral blood, obtained in a trial of Ad26.COV2.S vaccine versus placebo. This sequence uses TRBV29-1 and TRBJ2-7; TRBD1 agrees with 10 junctional bases. This receptor was taken from a person aged 18-60 years who received the Ad26.COV2.S COVID-19 vaccine or a placebo. The DNA sequence is given as TGCAGCGTGGAAGGGACAGGGGTTTTCGAGCAGTACTTC. Its translation reads: CSVEGTGVFEQYF.